This TCR delta chain emerged from a study of gamma-delta chains in newborns, infants, children. Across the whole study: Microbial exposure reportedly drives polyclonal innate γδ T cell expansion after birth.

The table lists this clone with a few counts. Trimming stripped 0 bases from V and 1 base from J, with 18 bases between. Germline assignment: CDR1 GEAIGNYY and CDR2 EKD. This CDR3 contains 20 residues. TCRdb processed the reads again with the CATT caller. The sample lists about 6,100 delta-chain clones; more than 1.5% were seen once. The chain employs TRDV2 and TRDJ3, with D possibly TRDD3 on 5 matching bases. Source material: blood. This receptor was taken from a child who was a newborn, infant or young child, either healthy, febrile or measles-vaccinated (not recorded which). Written as DNA, the CDR3 is TGTGCCTGTGACACCGTACTGGAGGGTACGCGTTCCTGGGACACCCGACAGATGTTTTTC. Protein product: CACDTVLEGTRSWDTRQMFF.